A single sample is the source of the 11 T cell receptor beta chains below, sequenced in a study of blood T cell repertoires in COVID-19. Sequencing was performed with immunoSEQ multiplex PCR; in TCRdb, only in-frame clones are kept and a portion is missing. The profile shows 250,000 to 300,000 clones, 90% of them singletons. Input material: peripheral blood. These receptors were taken from a woman aged 50 to 65 with COVID-19, enrolled during active disease.

V gene TRBV7-8 combines with J gene TRBJ1-5; D gene ambiguous. Germline values: CDR1 SGHVS, CDR2 FQNEAQ. With 2 bases removed from V and 0 bases from J, the gap between germline ends came to 5 bases. This CDR3 comprises 14 residues. CDR3 nucleotide sequence: TGTGCCAGCAGCTTACTAGATAGCAATCAGCCCCAGCATTTT. Its protein is CASSLLDSNQPQHF.

This chain uses TRBV29-1 with TRBJ2-7; the D is unclear. With 4 bases removed from V and 3 bases from J, the gap between germline ends came to 13 bases. Looked up from germline, CDR1 is SQVTM and CDR2 is ANQGSEA. This CDR3 spans 13 amino acids. CDR3 DNA sequence: TGCAGCGTTGTAGCCCGTGGCGGCTACGAGCAGTACTTC. It codes for CSVVARGGYEQYF.

V is TRBV13 and J is TRBJ2-3, with 9 bases that match TRBD1. Germline loops: CDR1 PRHDT, CDR2 FYEKMQ (reference sequence). Trimming took 5 bases from V and 2 from J; bases not matched to a gene: 11. CDR3 length: 17 amino acids. CDR3 amino acids: CASSANPGQGTTDTQYF. The CDR3 DNA is TGTGCCAGCAGCGCCAACCCGGGACAGGGAACCACAGATACGCAGTATTTT. Variable domain in full (rest from reference TRBV13 and TRBJ2-3): AAGVIQSPRHLIKEKRETATLKCYPIPRHDTVYWYQQGPGQDPQFLISFYEKMQSDKGSIPDRFSAQQFSDYHSELNMSSLELGDSALYFCASSANPGQGTTDTQYFGPGTRLTVL.

This chain connects TRBV13 to TRBJ1-5, with a tentative D call TRBD1 (6 bases). The germline V gene encodes CDR1 PRHDT and CDR2 FYEKMQ (reference sequence). The CDR3 contains 14 residues. Between the trimmed V and J ends, which lost 0 bases and 7 bases, there was a span of 10 bases. The CDR3, as DNA: TGTGCCAGCAGCTTAGGGCAGGGGAGACAGCCCCAGCATTTT. It yields the protein CASSLGQGRQPQHF.

The rearrangement uses TRBV7-2 and TRBJ2-2, with D perhaps TRBD1 (6 bases). V was cut by 1 base and J by 1 base, with 7 bases left in between. The length of the CDR3 is 15 residues. CDR1 and CDR2 from the germline V gene are SGHTA and FQGNSA. CDR3 region: CASSLEGVNTGELFF. The CDR3 coding sequence is TGTGCCAGCAGCTTAGAGGGGGTGAACACCGGGGAGCTGTTTTTT.

The chain has TRBV19 and TRBJ2-1; the D gene is possibly TRBD1 (6 bases). The germline CDR1 and CDR2 sequences are LNHDA and SQIVND (reference sequence). Trimming left V 3 bases short and J 5 bases short, with 8 bases between. This CDR3 region has 13 residues. The CDR3 loop is CASSMTGHNEQFF. In nucleotides, the CDR3 is TGTGCCAGTAGTATGACAGGCCACAATGAGCAGTTCTTC.

In this sample, this clone turned up once. This chain uses TRBV6-5 with TRBJ2-2, with TRBD2 matching over 10 bases. Trimming took 4 bases from V and 7 from J; bases not matched to a gene: 6. This CDR3 comprises 15 residues. The germline V gene encodes CDR1 MNHEY and CDR2 SVGAGI. Here the CDR3 DNA reads TGTGCCAGCAGTTCTAGCACTAGCGGGAACGGGGAGCTGTTTTTT. Its translation: CASSSSTSGNGELFF.

This chain uses TRBV19 with TRBJ1-1; 10 positions match TRBD1. The germline V gene has CDR1 LNHDA and CDR2 SQIVND (reference sequence). This CDR3 is built from 16 residues. The V gene end was trimmed by 7 bases and the J gene end by 2 bases; junction bases not matched to a gene: 10. The chain's CDR3 is CASKGAGTGENTEAFF. In DNA, the CDR3 is TGTGCCAGTAAAGGGGCCGGGACAGGGGAAAACACTGAAGCTTTCTTT.

The chain employs TRBV7-7 and TRBJ2-1; 7 bases align to TRBD1. Germline CDR1 SSHAT, CDR2 FNYEAQ (reference sequence). J was trimmed by 4 bases and V by 5 bases; bases with no gene match: 8. The CDR3 loop spans 15 amino acids. CDR3 sequence: CASSLERGQYNEQFF. CDR3 coding DNA: TGTGCCAGCAGCCTGGAAAGGGGGCAGTACAATGAGCAGTTCTTC.

The J gene is TRBJ2-4, the V gene TRBV6-2 or TRBV6-3; D remains unclear. The CDR3 has 18 residues. Looked up from germline, CDR1 is MNHEY and CDR2 is SVGEGT. V lost 6 bases and J 1 base, leaving 22 bases between the germline ends. CDR3 region: CASSLPLTLDLAKNIQYF. The CDR3 DNA sequence: TGTGCCAGCAGCTTACCCCTTACCTTAGACTTGGCCAAAAACATTCAGTACTTC.

The chain combines TRBV30 with TRBJ1-1, with D unclear. There are 15 residues in the CDR3. Germline V gives CDR1 GTSNPN, CDR2 SVGIG (reference sequence). V lost 4 bases, J lost 1 base, and 16 bases lay in between. CDR3 coding DNA: TGTGCCTGGAAGAACCAGTTAACAACGAACACTGAAGCTTTCTTT. Translated: CAWKNQLTTNTEAFF. Full variable domain (rest looked up from reference TRBV30 and TRBJ1-1): SQTIHQWPATLVQPVGSPLSLECTVEGTSNPNLYWYRQAAGRGLQLLFYSVGIGQISSEVPQNLSASRPQDRQFILSSKKLLLSDSGFYLCAWKNQLTTNTEAFFGQGTRLTVV.